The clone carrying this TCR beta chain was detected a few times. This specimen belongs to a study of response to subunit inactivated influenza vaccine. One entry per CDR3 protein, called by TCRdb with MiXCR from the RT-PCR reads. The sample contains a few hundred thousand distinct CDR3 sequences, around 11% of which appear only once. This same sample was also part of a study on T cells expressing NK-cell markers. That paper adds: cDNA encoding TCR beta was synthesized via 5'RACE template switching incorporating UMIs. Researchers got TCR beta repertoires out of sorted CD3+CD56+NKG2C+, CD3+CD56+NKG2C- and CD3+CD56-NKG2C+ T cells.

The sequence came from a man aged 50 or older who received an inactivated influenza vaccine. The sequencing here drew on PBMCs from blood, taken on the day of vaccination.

The DNA of the CDR3 is TGCAGTGCTAGAGAGACTAGCGGACAAGAGACCCAGTACTTC. It specifies CSARETSGQETQYF. This chain uses TRBV20-1 with TRBJ2-5; 9 bases align to TRBD2. Germline values: CDR1 DFQATT, CDR2 SNEGSKA (reference sequence). The CDR3 runs 14 residues. Trimming removed 0 bases from V and 2 bases from J; junction bases left unmatched: 1.